This TCR beta chain was recovered during a study of naive and memory T cell subsets. Study-wide findings and caveats: Naive repertoires, especially CD8, held a few larger clonotypes, possibly memory cells re-expressing CD45RA.

CDR3 length equals 14 residues. Germline-derived CDR1 and CDR2 are SNHLY and FYNNEI. V lost 9 bases, J lost 4 bases, and 17 bases lay in between. On this clonotype itself: Its antigen remains unknown.

Two oligonucleotides, mixed equimolar, formed the beta constant-region primer covering TRBC1 and TRBC2. The ligated cDNA underwent four PCR rounds using SP2 and nested alpha and beta constant-region primers. TCRdb re-derived calls from the UMI-ligation and nested PCR reads in MiXCR, one entry per CDR3 protein. The top ten clones hold roughly 0.63% of a sample with under 150,000 distinct CDR3 sequences, approximately 20% of them seen once. V usage is TRBV2 and J usage is TRBJ2-3, with D possibly called TRBD1 or TRBD2 (6 bases each). The specimen sequenced was naive CD8+ T cells from blood. The sequence was collected from a human donor in good health. CDR3 amino acids: CARGGGREADTQYF. The CDR3 region has the DNA TGTGCCAGGGGGGGCGGTAGAGAGGCAGATACGCAGTATTTT.